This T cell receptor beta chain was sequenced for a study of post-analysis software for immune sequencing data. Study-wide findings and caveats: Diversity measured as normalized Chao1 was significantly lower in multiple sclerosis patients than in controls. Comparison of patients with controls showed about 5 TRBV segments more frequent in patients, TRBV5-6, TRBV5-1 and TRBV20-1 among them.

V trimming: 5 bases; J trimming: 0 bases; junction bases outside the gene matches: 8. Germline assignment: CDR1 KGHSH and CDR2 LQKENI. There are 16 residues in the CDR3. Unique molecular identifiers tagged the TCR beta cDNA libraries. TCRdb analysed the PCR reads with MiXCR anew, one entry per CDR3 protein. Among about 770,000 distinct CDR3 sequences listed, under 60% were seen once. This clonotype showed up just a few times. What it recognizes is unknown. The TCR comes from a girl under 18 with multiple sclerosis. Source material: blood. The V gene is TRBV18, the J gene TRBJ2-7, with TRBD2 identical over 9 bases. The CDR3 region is CASSMVAGVLSYEQYF. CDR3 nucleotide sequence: TGTGCCAGCTCAATGGTAGCGGGAGTTCTCTCCTACGAGCAGTACTTC.